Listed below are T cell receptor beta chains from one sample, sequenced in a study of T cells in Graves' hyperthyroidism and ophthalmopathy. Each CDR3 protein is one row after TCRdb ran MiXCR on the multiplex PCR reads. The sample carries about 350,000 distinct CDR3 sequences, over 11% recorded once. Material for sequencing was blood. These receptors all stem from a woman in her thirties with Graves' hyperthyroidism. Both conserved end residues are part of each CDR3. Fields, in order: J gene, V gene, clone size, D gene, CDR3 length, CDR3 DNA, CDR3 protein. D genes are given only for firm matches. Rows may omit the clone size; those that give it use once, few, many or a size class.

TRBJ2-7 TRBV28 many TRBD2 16 TGTGCCAGCACCGGCCCCGCTAGCGGGCTCGCCTACGAGCAGTACTTC CASTGPASGLAYEQYF
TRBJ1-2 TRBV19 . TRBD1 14 TGTGCCAGTACCACAGGGGGAAAAAACTATGGCTACACCTTC CASTTGGKNYGYTF
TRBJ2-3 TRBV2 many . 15 TGTGCCAGCAGTGAAGAGGTGGGGGACCCAGATACGCAGTATTTT CASSEEVGDPDTQYF
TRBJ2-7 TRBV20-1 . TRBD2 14 TGCAGTGCCGACGGCGGGACTACGACCTACGAGCAGTACTTC CSADGGTTTYEQYF
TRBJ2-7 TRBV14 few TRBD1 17 TGTGCCAGCAGCCCAAGACGGAGGACAGGGGAGGACGACGAGCAGTACTTC CASSPRRRTGEDDEQYF
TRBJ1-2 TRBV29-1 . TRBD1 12 TGCAGCGTGGAGGACAGGGGATATGGCTACACCTTC CSVEDRGYGYTF
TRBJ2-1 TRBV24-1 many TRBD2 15 TGTGCCACCCGTAGCGGGAGGGCCGTGAGCAATGAGCAGTTCTTC CATRSGRAVSNEQFF
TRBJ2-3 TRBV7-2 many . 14 TGTGCCAGCAGCTCGATTGTTATGGCAGATACGCAGTATTTT CASSSIVMADTQYF
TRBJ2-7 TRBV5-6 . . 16 TGTGCCAGCAGCCGTTCGAGCTGGGTCCCGGACTACGAGCAGTACTTC CASSRSSWVPDYEQYF
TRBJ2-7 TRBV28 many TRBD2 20 TGTGCCAGCAGTCCGGCGGTCCCAAGCGTAGCGGGAGTTAAAGTCTACGAGCAGTACTTC CASSPAVPSVAGVKVYEQYF
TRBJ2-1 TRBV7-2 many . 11 TGTGCCAGCAGCTTTGTAGGTGAGCAGTTCTTC CASSFVGEQFF
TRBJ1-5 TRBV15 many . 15 TGTGCCACCAGCAGAGATAAGGGGAGCAATCAGCCCCAGCATTTT CATSRDKGSNQPQHF
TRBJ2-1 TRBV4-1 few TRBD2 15 TGCGCCAGCAGCCCCGTGAACGGGAGGGTTAATGAGCAGTTCTTC CASSPVNGRVNEQFF
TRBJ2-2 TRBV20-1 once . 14 TGCAGTGCTTCCGACAGCACGAACACCGGGGAGCTGTTTTTT CSASDSTNTGELFF
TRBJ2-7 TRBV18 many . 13 TGTGCCAGCTCACCGCCAAACGTCTACGAGCAGTACTTC CASSPPNVYEQYF
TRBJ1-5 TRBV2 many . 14 TGTGCCAGCAGAACGGACAGCGTCAATCAGCCCCAGCATTTT CASRTDSVNQPQHF
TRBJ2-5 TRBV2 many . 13 TGTGCCAGCAGTGCCTCCAGGGAAGAGACCCAGTACTTC CASSASREETQYF
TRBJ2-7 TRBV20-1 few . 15 TGCAGTGCTAGAGATCTAAACAGCGTATCCTACGAGCAGTACTTC CSARDLNSVSYEQYF
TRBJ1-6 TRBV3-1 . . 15 TGTGCCAGCAGCCAAGATCGGGGCGGGAGTTCACCCCTCCACTTT CASSQDRGGSSPLHF
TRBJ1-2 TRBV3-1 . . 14 TGTGCCAGCAGCCCGAGCGATTTCCTCTATGGCTACACCTTC CASSPSDFLYGYTF
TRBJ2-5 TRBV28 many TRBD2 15 TGTGCCACCAAGAGAGTTAGCGGGAGGAGGGAGACCCAGTACTTC CATKRVSGRRETQYF
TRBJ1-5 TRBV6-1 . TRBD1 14 TGTGCCAGCAGGCGCTCAGGGGGCACTCAGCCCCAGCATTTT CASRRSGGTQPQHF
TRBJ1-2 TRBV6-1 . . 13 TGTGCCAGTACCAGGGGCCCGCCCTATGGCTACACCTTC CASTRGPPYGYTF
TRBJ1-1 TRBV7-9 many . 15 TGTGCCAGCAGCTTAGGGACTGGAATGAACACTGAAGCTTTCTTT CASSLGTGMNTEAFF
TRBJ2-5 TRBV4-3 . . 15 TGCGCCAGCAGCCAAGATGCCGGTGGTGAAGAGACCCAGTACTTC CASSQDAGGEETQYF
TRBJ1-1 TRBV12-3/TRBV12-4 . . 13 TGTGCCAGCAGTCCAATCGGGGGCACTGAAGCTTTCTTT CASSPIGGTEAFF
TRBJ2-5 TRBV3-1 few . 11 TGTGCCAGCAGCAAATGGGAGACCCAGTACTTC CASSKWETQYF
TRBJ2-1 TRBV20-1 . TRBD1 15 TGCAGTGCTAGGCCTACAGGGGGTGGGTACGATGAGCAGTTCTTC CSARPTGGGYDEQFF
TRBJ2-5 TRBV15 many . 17 TGTGCCACCAGCAGAGATTTGTCGCAGGGGCTAAGAAAGACCCAGTACTTC CATSRDLSQGLRKTQYF
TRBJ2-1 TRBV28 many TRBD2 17 TGTGCCAGCAGTTTAGGGGCTAGCGGGAGGTCGATCAATGAGCAGTTCTTC CASSLGASGRSINEQFF
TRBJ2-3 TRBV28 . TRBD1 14 TGTGCCAGCACCAGGACAGGCCGCACAGATACGCAGTATTTT CASTRTGRTDTQYF
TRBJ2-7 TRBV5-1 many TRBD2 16 TGCGCCAGCAGCGAGGGGGGACTAGCGGGATCCTACGAGCAGTACTTC CASSEGGLAGSYEQYF
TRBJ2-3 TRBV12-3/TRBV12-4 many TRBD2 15 TGTGCCAGCAGTTCCCCGACTAGCCCCACAGATACGCAGTATTTT CASSSPTSPTDTQYF
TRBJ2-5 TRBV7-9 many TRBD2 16 TGTGCCAGCAAATCTACGGGGGGAGGACTTTGGGAGACCCAGTACTTC CASKSTGGGLWETQYF
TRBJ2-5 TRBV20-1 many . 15 TGCAGTGCTAGAAACCCCCCACTAGTTACTGAGACCCAGTACTTC CSARNPPLVTETQYF
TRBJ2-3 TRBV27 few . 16 TGTGCCAGCAGTTTGGTAACTAGCTTAGGCACAGATACGCAGTATTTT CASSLVTSLGTDTQYF
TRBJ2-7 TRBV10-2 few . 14 TGCGCCAGCAGTGAGTCCTCCTTGACCTACGAGCAGTACTTC CASSESSLTYEQYF
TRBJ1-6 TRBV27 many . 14 TGTGCCAGCAGTTTATCTGCAGGGAGTTCACCCCTCCACTTT CASSLSAGSSPLHF
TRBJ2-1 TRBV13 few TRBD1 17 TGTGCCAGCAGCTTAGTGAGGTCCGGGACAGGTTACAATGAGCAGTTCTTC CASSLVRSGTGYNEQFF
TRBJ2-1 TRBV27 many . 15 TGTGCCAGCAGTGCACCTCTAGATCCGTCCCATGAGCAGTTCTTC CASSAPLDPSHEQFF
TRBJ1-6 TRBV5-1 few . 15 TGCGCCAGCAGCTTACGACCATCATTCGATTCACCCCTCCACTTT CASSLRPSFDSPLHF
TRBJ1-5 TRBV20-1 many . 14 TGCAGTGCTAGTCAGGGGCAGGCCAATCAGCCCCAGCATTTT CSASQGQANQPQHF
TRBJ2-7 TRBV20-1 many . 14 TGCAGTGCTAGACGACGGGAGAAGGGTTCCGAGCAGTACTTC CSARRREKGSEQYF
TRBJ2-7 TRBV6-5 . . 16 TGTGCCAGCAGTTTGGTACCGGGACCGGAGAGCTACGAGCAGTACTTC CASSLVPGPESYEQYF
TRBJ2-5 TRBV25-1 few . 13 TGTGCCAGCAGTGGGGCGTCCCGGGAGACCCAGTACTTC CASSGASRETQYF
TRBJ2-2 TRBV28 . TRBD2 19 TGTGCCAGCAGTTCATGGACTAGCGGGGGCCAACTGAACACCGGGGAGCTGCTTTTT CASSSWTSGGQLNTGELLF
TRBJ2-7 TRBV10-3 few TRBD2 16 TGTGCCATCAGTGCTAGCGGGAGGGCCGATGCACTCGAGCAGTACTTC CAISASGRADALEQYF
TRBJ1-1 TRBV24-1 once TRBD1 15 TGTGCCACCAGTGAGACAGGGTTAGAGAAGGCTGAAGCTTTCTTT CATSETGLEKAEAFF
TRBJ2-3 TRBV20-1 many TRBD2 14 TGCAGTGCGATACTACTAGCGGGAGCTGATACGCAGTATTTT CSAILLAGADTQYF
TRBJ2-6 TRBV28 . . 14 TGTGCCACCCCAACCCCGGGTGGGGCCAACGTCCTGACTTTC CATPTPGGANVLTF
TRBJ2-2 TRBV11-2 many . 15 TGTGCCAGCAGCCCCAGCAGGGTTTCGGCCGGGGAGCTGTTTTTT CASSPSRVSAGELFF
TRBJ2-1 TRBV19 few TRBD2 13 TGTGCCAGGACTAGCGGGAATTACAATGAGCAGTTCTTC CARTSGNYNEQFF
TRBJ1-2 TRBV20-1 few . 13 TGCAGTGCTTGGGACGGAATAAACTATGGCTACACCTTC CSAWDGINYGYTF
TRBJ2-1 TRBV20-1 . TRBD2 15 TGCAGTGCTCCCTCGACTAGCGGGAGGAACAATGAGCAGTTCTTC CSAPSTSGRNNEQFF
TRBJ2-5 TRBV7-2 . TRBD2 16 TGTGCCAGCAGCTTCACTAGCGGGAGGGCGGGGGAGACCCAGTACTTC CASSFTSGRAGETQYF
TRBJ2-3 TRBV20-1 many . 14 TGCAGTGCTAGAGATCCTCGTAGCACAGATACGCAGTATTTT CSARDPRSTDTQYF
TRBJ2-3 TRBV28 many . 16 TGTGCCAGCGGCCTATTCGAGAGCCGAGGCACAGATACGCAGTATTTT CASGLFESRGTDTQYF